These T cell receptor beta chains were read from a single sample in a study of blood T cell repertoires in COVID-19. Here immunoSEQ multiplex PCR was the method, and the copy in TCRdb shows in-frame clones only, minus some. The sample consists of some 350,000 clones, 83% of them appearing once. The sample consisted of peripheral blood. These receptors all come from a young man with active or convalescent COVID-19. Both conserved end residues are part of each CDR3. Where a row states a size, it is once, few, many or the class of an expanded clone; other rows omit it.

clone size	V gene	CDR3 length	J gene	CDR3 protein
NA	TRBV5-5	15	TRBJ1-1	CASSLKAGGRAEAFF
NA	TRBV21-1	13	TRBJ1-3	CASSHSMRNTIYF
NA	TRBV4-1	15	TRBJ2-7	CASSQAGLAEYEQYF
once	TRBV10-3	16	TRBJ1-2	CAISGVGRDISGGYTF
NA	TRBV6-1	18	TRBJ1-6	CASSEVGQGAPGNSPLHF
few	TRBV12-3/TRBV12-4	13	TRBJ1-1	CASSLGANTEAFF
NA	TRBV29-1	13	TRBJ1-5	CSVLTAGNQPQHF
NA	TRBV5-5	15	TRBJ1-6	CASSSYRVEESPLHF
NA	TRBV7-3	16	TRBJ1-1	CASSSRTGGLNTEAFF
NA	TRBV30	9	TRBJ1-2	CAWSVTPTF
NA	TRBV9	15	TRBJ2-7	CASSASPGGTYEQYF
NA	TRBV9	15	TRBJ2-4	CASSPRGQGENIQYF
NA	TRBV6-5	15	TRBJ1-5	CASSYSWGVDQPQHF
NA	TRBV18	16	TRBJ1-3	CASSTGTGSPGNTIYF
once	TRBV12-5	20	TRBJ1-2	CASGLDSFRDRGFHNYGYTF
once	TRBV7-6	16	TRBJ2-5	CASSLEGPLVQETQYF
NA	TRBV12-5	14	TRBJ2-3	CASGPQTGTDTQYF
NA	TRBV19	15	TRBJ2-1	CASTVTSGEHNEQFF
NA	TRBV27	19	TRBJ2-1	CASSLWGGGTTPAYNEQFF
NA	TRBV11-3	15	TRBJ2-1	CASSLASRGRHEQFF
NA	TRBV5-1	12	TRBJ2-7	CASSPTPPEQYF
NA	TRBV4-2	15	TRBJ1-4	CASSPPGQGDEKLFF
NA	TRBV30	12	TRBJ1-1	CACGQGYTEAFF
NA	TRBV7-9	14	TRBJ2-7	CASSLEDRSYEQYF
NA	TRBV12-3/TRBV12-4	13	TRBJ1-1	CASSFTGGTEAFF
few	TRBV30	17	TRBJ2-1	CAWSSTSGSTSYNEQFF
NA	TRBV7-9	15	TRBJ1-2	CASSSGTSTPNGYTF
few	TRBV5-1	14	TRBJ2-5	CASSLEGGRETQYF
few	TRBV14	15	TRBJ1-4	CASSQDMGWGEKLFF
NA	TRBV4-2	15	TRBJ2-5	CASSQLTSGEETQYF
NA	TRBV6-2/TRBV6-3	16	TRBJ2-3	CASSPGLAGSTDTQYF
NA	TRBV4-2	13	TRBJ2-1	CASSPGGYNEQFF
many	TRBV9	14	TRBJ2-7	CASSVSGGIYEQYF
NA	TRBV11-2	14	TRBJ1-1	CASSLNREGTEAFF
NA	TRBV7-3	13	TRBJ2-3	CASSLGATDTQYF
NA	TRBV27	15	TRBJ2-5	CASSGQGAPQETQYF
NA	TRBV6-5	13	TRBJ2-7	CASSRLEKYEQYF
once	TRBV7-9	18	TRBJ2-7	CASSLVITQWEGLYEQYF
NA	TRBV27	16	TRBJ2-7	CASSSRDRGRSYEQYF
few	TRBV27	13	TRBJ1-1	CASSLFRDTEAFF